Following are 32 T cell receptor beta chains from one sample sequenced in a study of beta chain features in type 1 diabetes. The sequenced template was cDNA made from the entire isolated RNA. Using immunoSEQ multiplex PCR, the repertoire was profiled, and TCRdb retains in-frame clones only, with some absent. Altogether hundreds of thousands of clones are present, about an eighth being singletons, with the ten largest covering 0.03% to 0.045%. Their antigens are not known. The study's findings and limits: Among all four CD4+ subsets, Type 1 diabetes patients had TCRB CDR3s that were moderately but significantly shorter.

The sample comprised naive CD4+ T cells from blood. All receptors come from a man between 18 and 29 years old with type 1 diabetes.

The chain is built from TRBV6-5 and TRBJ1-4; D may be TRBD1 (5 bases). V lost 7 bases and J 6 bases, leaving 15 bases between the germline ends. From germline, CDR1 is MNHEY and CDR2 SVGAGI. CDR3 length equals 14 residues. The CDR3 here is CASTSGRGDEKLFF. The CDR3 DNA is TGTGCCAGCACCTCGGGGAGGGGAGATGAAAAACTGTTTTTT.

The chain carries TRBV7-2 and TRBJ2-3; 10 bases match TRBD2. V shed 1 base and J 3 bases; nucleotides not matched to a gene: 10. This CDR3 is 18 amino acids long. Germline V gene sequence: CDR1 SGHTA, CDR2 FQGNSA. CDR3 sequence reads: CASSLGASGGEVTDTQYF. The CDR3 bases are TGTGCCAGCAGCTTAGGGGCTAGCGGGGGCGAAGTAACAGATACGCAGTATTTT.

The rearrangement links TRBV5-1 to TRBJ2-1, with no clear D. The germline CDR1 and CDR2 sequences are SGHRS and YFSETQ. The CDR3 sequence is 14 residues long. V lost 1 base and J 7 bases, leaving 12 bases between the germline ends. CDR3 protein: CASSLTLPANEQFF. The DNA of the CDR3 is TGCGCCAGCAGCTTGACCCTTCCTGCGAATGAGCAGTTCTTC.

The sample holds a few counts of this clone. The chain couples TRBV7-9 to TRBJ2-7; D may be TRBD1 or TRBD2 (5 bases each). Per germline, CDR1 SEHNR and CDR2 FQNEAQ (reference sequence). The length of the CDR3 is 15 residues. The germline V and J ends were trimmed by 3 bases and 1 base, with 13 bases remaining between them. The CDR3 nucleotides are TGTGCCAGCAGCTTGAGGGCTACAGGTTCCTACGAGCAGTACTTC. It yields the protein CASSLRATGSYEQYF.

This chain connects TRBV14 to TRBJ2-2; no firm D call. The V end lost 4 bases, the J end lost 1 base, and 4 bases lay between the germline ends. The germline gives CDR1 SGHDN, CDR2 FVKESK. This CDR3 contains 13 residues. In DNA form, the CDR3 reads TGTGCCAGCAGCCGGAGGAACACCGGGGAGCTGTTTTTT. It yields the protein CASSRRNTGELFF. Complete variable domain (other parts from reference TRBV14 and TRBJ2-2): EAGVTQFPSHSVIEKGQTVTLRCDPISGHDNLYWYRRVMGKEIKFLLHFVKESKQDESGMPNNRFLAERTGGTYSTLKVQPAELEDSGVYFCASSRRNTGELFFGEGSRLTVL.

This chain uses TRBV9 with TRBJ2-7, with TRBD1 matching over 7 bases. CDR1 SGDLS and CDR2 YYNGEE come from the germline V gene. V was clipped by 0 bases and J by 4 bases; unmatched bases: 7. CDR3 length: 15 amino acids. This CDR3 reads CASSVGRQGVYEQYF. CDR3 DNA sequence: TGTGCCAGCAGCGTAGGCCGGCAGGGGGTATACGAGCAGTACTTC.

In its sample, this clone was seen a few times. The V gene is TRBV30, the J gene TRBJ1-1; D gene ambiguous. The CDR3 loop spans 13 amino acids. CDR1 is GTSNPN, CDR2 SVGIG, per germline (reference sequence). V was trimmed by 5 bases and J by 3 bases, leaving 13 bases between them. The CDR3 loop reads CAWAPGRDTEAFF. CDR3 DNA sequence: TGTGCCTGGGCCCCCGGGCGGGACACTGAAGCTTTCTTT.

The rearrangement uses TRBV18 and TRBJ2-1; possible D gene TRBD1, 5 bases. This CDR3 contains 14 residues. V gave up 8 bases and J gave up 4 bases, with 15 bases separating them. Germline CDR1 is KGHSH and CDR2 is LQKENI. The CDR3 sequence: CASRRRGSYNEQFF. DNA of the CDR3: TGTGCCAGCCGTCGAAGGGGCTCTTACAATGAGCAGTTCTTC.

The chain uses TRBV18 and TRBJ2-7, with unresolved D. V was clipped by 2 bases and J by 6 bases, with 14 bases between them. Germline CDR1 reads KGHSH; CDR2 reads LQKENI. CDR3 size: 14 residues. The CDR3 DNA reads as TGTGCCAGCTCACCAAAGCAAGGCAGCCTCGAGCAGTACTTC. It yields the protein CASSPKQGSLEQYF.

This clone has more than one count but fewer than ten. The chain joins TRBV11-1 to TRBJ1-1; no clear D. CDR1 is SGHAT and CDR2 is FQDESV in the germline V gene (reference sequence). The CDR3 is 13 amino acids. Trimming removed 5 bases from V and 2 bases from J, with 9 bases in between. This CDR3 is CASSVLENTEAFF. The CDR3 bases are TGTGCCAGCAGCGTCCTAGAAAACACTGAAGCTTTCTTT.

This clone was observed a handful of times. V and J are TRBV7-2 and TRBJ2-3; possible D gene TRBD1, 6 bases. Trimming pared 4 bases from V and 5 bases from J, leaving 10 bases between. Germline V gives CDR1 SGHTA, CDR2 FQGNSA. The CDR3 sequence is 13 residues long. CDR3 amino acids: CASSSQTGDTQYF. CDR3 DNA sequence: TGTGCCAGCAGCTCCCAGACAGGAGATACGCAGTATTTT.

Only a few counts were recorded for this clone. The chain couples TRBV4-1 to TRBJ2-5; perhaps TRBD2 as D (6 bases). V lost 0 bases to trimming and J lost 4 bases, with 18 bases between them. Germline V gene lookup returns CDR1 MGHRA and CDR2 YSYEKL. The CDR3 contains 17 residues. The CDR3 sequence is CASSQDRASDPLETQYF. The CDR3, as DNA: TGCGCCAGCAGCCAAGATCGGGCTAGCGACCCCTTAGAGACCCAGTACTTC.

This clone was counted only a few times. The rearrangement uses TRBV30 and TRBJ2-3; D unresolved. V dropped 0 bases and J dropped 2 bases, with 9 bases sitting between them. Looked up from germline, CDR1 is GTSNPN and CDR2 is SVGIG (reference sequence). The CDR3 has 14 residues. Written as DNA, the CDR3 is TGTGCCTGGAGTGTCCGCCGGTTCACAGATACGCAGTATTTT. It is translated as CAWSVRRFTDTQYF.

This clone turned up a few times. The chain combines TRBV28 with TRBJ2-2; 8 nucleotides line up with TRBD2. After removal of 7 bases from V and 6 bases from J, the junction contained 7 bases not matched to a gene. Germline CDR1 reads MDHEN; CDR2 reads SYDVKM. The CDR3 is 14 residues long. CDR3 in DNA: TGTGCCAGCATCGGGGGGGCAGAGGCCGGGGAGCTGTTTTTT. Amino acids: CASIGGAEAGELFF.

The chain employs TRBV13 and TRBJ2-5, with 9 bases aligning to TRBD1. V dropped 5 bases and J dropped 3; count of bases not matched to a gene: 7. Germline V gene lookup returns CDR1 PRHDT and CDR2 FYEKMQ (reference sequence). The CDR3 runs 15 residues. Here the CDR3 DNA reads TGTGCCAGCAGCCACACAGGGGACAGGGAAGAGACCCAGTACTTC. Protein product: CASSHTGDREETQYF.

This clone was counted only a few times. Other DNA variants within this sample encode the same CDR3. V usage is TRBV6-5 and J usage is TRBJ2-7; 11 nucleotides align to TRBD1. The CDR3 loop spans 14 amino acids. V shed 6 bases, J shed 2 bases, and the junction held 3 bases outside the gene matches. Germline V CDR1 and CDR2: MNHEY, SVGAGI. The CDR3 bases are TGTGCCAGCAGACCGGGACAGGGGGCCTACGAGCAGTACTTC. This encodes CASRPGQGAYEQYF.

This chain connects TRBV11-2 to TRBJ2-1, with 10 bases aligning to TRBD2. Losses at the gene ends were 4 bases for V and 7 bases for J; bases not matched to a gene: 7. The CDR3 runs 15 residues. The germline V gene has CDR1 SGHAT and CDR2 FQNNGV. The chain's CDR3 is CASSSLAGDLNEQFF. In nucleotides, the CDR3 is TGTGCCAGCAGCTCCCTAGCGGGAGATCTGAATGAGCAGTTCTTC.

The V call is TRBV4-2, the J call TRBJ2-2; D is unclear. V lost 9 bases and J 5 bases, leaving 10 bases between the germline ends. From germline, CDR1 is LGHNA and CDR2 YNFKEQ. The CDR3 is made up of 12 amino acids. Here the CDR3 reads CASRYQTGELFF. The CDR3 DNA reads as TGTGCCAGTCGGTATCAAACCGGGGAGCTGTTTTTT.

The V gene is TRBV6-5, the J gene TRBJ2-7, with 10 bases aligning to TRBD2. In germline, CDR1 is MNHEY, CDR2 SVGAGI. With V trimmed by 7 bases and J by 3 bases, 9 bases remained unmatched. The CDR3 length is 15 residues. The CDR3 sequence: CASKFGLAAFYEQYF. In nucleotides, the CDR3 is TGTGCCAGCAAATTCGGACTAGCGGCATTCTACGAGCAGTACTTC.

The chain employs TRBV15 and TRBJ1-3; D remains unclear. This CDR3 is 17 amino acids long. Germline CDR1 LNHNV, CDR2 YYDKDF (reference sequence). The V end lost 1 base, the J end lost 2 bases, and 15 bases lay between the germline ends. The DNA of the CDR3 is TGTGCCACCAGCAGAGGAGGGAGGGTATATGCTGGAAACACCATATATTTT. Amino acid sequence: CATSRGGRVYAGNTIYF.

There are a few counts of this clone. The chain combines TRBV5-4 with TRBJ2-3; unclear D gene. The germline V gene has CDR1 SGHNT and CDR2 YYREEE (reference sequence). CDR3 length: 13 amino acids. With 0 bases removed from V and 10 bases from J, the gap between germline ends came to 12 bases. This CDR3 is CASSLALDLAQYF. The CDR3 DNA sequence: TGTGCCAGCAGCTTGGCCCTAGATCTGGCGCAGTATTTT.

The sample holds a few counts of this clone. The rearrangement joins TRBV28 to TRBJ1-4, with TRBD1 as a possible D gene (5 bases). Trimming pared 5 bases from V and 4 bases from J, leaving 17 bases between. The CDR3 contains 16 residues. Germline lookup yields CDR1 MDHEN and CDR2 SYDVKM. In DNA, the CDR3 is TGTGCCAGCAGTCCGCCCGGTACGGGGCTTAATGAAAAACTGTTTTTT. It translates to CASSPPGTGLNEKLFF.

This clone was recorded a few times. This chain links TRBV7-9 with TRBJ2-1; 10 nucleotides agree with TRBD2. The CDR3 totals 18 residues. The trim removed 2 bases at V and 12 bases at J, leaving 19 bases unmatched. Germline lookup yields CDR1 SEHNR and CDR2 FQNEAQ (reference sequence). CDR3: CASSLPASGSAARIGQFF. CDR3 nucleotide sequence: TGTGCCAGCAGCTTACCCGCTAGCGGGAGTGCGGCGAGGATTGGGCAGTTCTTC.

The chain is built from TRBV30 and TRBJ1-2; D ambiguous. The CDR3 covers 14 residues. V was pared by 5 bases and J by 8 bases, with 21 bases between. Germline V gene lookup returns CDR1 GTSNPN and CDR2 SVGIG (reference sequence). The CDR3 DNA reads TGTGCCTGGGGCCCAGCCGCGAGATGGCGGGGCTACACCTTC. Translation: CAWGPAARWRGYTF.

This clone was recorded a few times. The V call is TRBV4-3, the J call TRBJ1-5, with D tentatively TRBD1 (6 bases). Looked up from germline, CDR1 is LGHNA and CDR2 is YSLEER. The CDR3 contains 15 residues. V dropped 0 bases and J dropped 4 bases, with 10 bases sitting between them. CDR3 residues: CASSQDPGENQPQHF. The CDR3 bases are TGCGCCAGCAGCCAAGATCCAGGGGAGAATCAGCCCCAGCATTTT.

This clone has more than one count but fewer than ten. The V and J genes are TRBV7-2 and TRBJ2-1, with a weak D call TRBD1 (6 bases). This CDR3 spans 14 amino acids. Trimming pared 5 bases from V and 5 bases from J, leaving 13 bases between. Per the germline V gene, CDR1 is SGHTA and CDR2 is FQGNSA. The CDR3 reads CASSNYRDHNEQFF. The CDR3, as DNA: TGTGCCAGCAGCAACTACAGGGATCACAATGAGCAGTTCTTC. Combining the CDR3 with reference TRBV7-2 and TRBJ2-1 gives the whole variable domain GAGVSQSPSNKVTEKGKDVELRCDPISGHTALYWYRQSLGQGLEFLIYFQGNSAPDKSGLPSDRFSAERTGGSVSTLTIQRTQQEDSAVYLCASSNYRDHNEQFFGPGTRLTVL.

This clone came up a few times. The CDR3 coding sequence is TGTGCCAGCAGCCCCGCGTGGGACAGGGGGAAAAGTAGTGAAGCTTTCTTT. It specifies CASSPAWDRGKSSEAFF. The chain combines TRBV13 with TRBJ1-1; 11 positions match TRBD1. Trimming removed 5 bases from V and 7 bases from J; junction bases left unmatched: 15. The CDR3 contains 17 residues. Germline V lookup: CDR1 PRHDT, CDR2 FYEKMQ (reference sequence).

The chain combines TRBV7-2 with TRBJ2-1, with a tentative D call TRBD1 (6 bases). The CDR3 spans 13 residues. CDR1 and CDR2 from the germline V gene are SGHTA and FQGNSA. The V and J ends lost 6 bases and 8 bases respectively, with 14 bases between them. The CDR3 DNA reads as TGTGCCAGCAGAAAGGCGGCAGGGGATGAGCAGTTCTTC. It encodes CASRKAAGDEQFF. Based on the CDR3 plus reference TRBV7-2 and TRBJ2-1, the full variable domain is GAGVSQSPSNKVTEKGKDVELRCDPISGHTALYWYRQSLGQGLEFLIYFQGNSAPDKSGLPSDRFSAERTGGSVSTLTIQRTQQEDSAVYLCASRKAAGDEQFFGPGTRLTVL.

This clone was recorded a few times. The chain employs TRBV5-1 and TRBJ2-7, with 13 nucleotides matching TRBD2. After removal of 5 bases from V and 4 bases from J, the junction contained 6 bases not matched to a gene. This CDR3 region has 15 residues. In germline, CDR1 is SGHRS, CDR2 YFSETQ. The CDR3 protein is CASSTGTSGMYEQYF. The CDR3 nucleotides read TGCGCCAGCAGTACCGGGACTAGCGGGATGTACGAGCAGTACTTC.

This chain links TRBV4-2 with TRBJ1-1; unclear D gene. Germline V gene sequence: CDR1 LGHNA, CDR2 YNFKEQ. The CDR3 totals 15 residues. V shed 1 base and J shed 1 base, with 10 bases lying between them. CDR3 amino acids: CASSQVSEGNTEAFF. As DNA, the CDR3 is TGTGCCAGCAGCCAAGTCTCCGAAGGGAACACTGAAGCTTTCTTT.

The chain uses TRBV28 and TRBJ2-7; D is unclear. There are 12 residues in the CDR3. Germline V CDR1 and CDR2: MDHEN, SYDVKM. V was shortened by 7 bases and J by 4 bases, with 11 bases between the two germline ends. The CDR3 bases are TGTGCCAGCAAACTCAGTGGGTACGAGCAGTACTTC. Amino acid sequence: CASKLSGYEQYF.

This chain joins TRBV6-6 and TRBJ2-1; 11 positions agree with TRBD1. The CDR3 sequence is 16 residues long. Germline CDR1 and CDR2: MNHNY and SVGAGI (reference sequence). Germline trimming cut 5 bases from V and 6 bases from J; bases unmatched to any gene: 9. The CDR3 DNA reads as TGTGCCAGCAGTCGCCGGGACAGGGGGAGTTTCAATGAGCAGTTCTTC. It is translated as CASSRRDRGSFNEQFF.